Relative to its sample, the clone carrying this T cell receptor (beta chain) is medium-sized. This sample is drawn from a study of prognosis after radiotherapy for stage I lung cancer. Study-wide context: Medical inoperability applied to all of the non-small cell lung cancer patients. No patient received concurrent therapy with stereotactic body radiotherapy.

Amplicons of TCR beta CDR3 were generated from genomic DNA by two-round multiplex PCR. Primers targeting each individual TRBV and TRBJ gene were applied in first-round PCR. MiXCR, applied by TCRdb to the multiplex PCR reads, yields one record per CDR3 protein. Among around 13,000 distinct CDR3 sequences listed, 25% to 30% were seen once. The receptor was derived from a donor aged 50 or older with non-small cell lung cancer. The sample in question was PBMCs, obtained before or after stereotactic body radiation therapy (not recorded which).

The CDR3 bases are TGCGCCAGCAGCTTGAGGGGGGGCTCAACCCCAGATACGCAGTATTTT. Translating gives CASSLRGGSTPDTQYF. The V and J genes are TRBV5-1 and TRBJ2-3; a possible D gene is TRBD2 (7 bases). Germline values: CDR1 SGHRS, CDR2 YFSETQ. The CDR3 has 16 amino acids. V gave up 1 base and J gave up 4 bases, with 16 bases separating them.